This record concerns one T cell receptor beta chain sequence. RNA in amounts of roughly 0.5 to 1 ug was reverse transcribed with random hexamers. TCRdb passed the immunoSEQ multiplex PCR reads through MiXCR, listing each CDR3 protein once. The sample has some 200,000 distinct CDR3 sequences, over 85% seen once. The record originates from a study of CD8 T cells in Susac syndrome. TEMRA cells were enriched by FACS, while CD8+ and CD4+ T cells were obtained through a negative isolation that was performed magnetically. Germline lookup yields CDR1 LNHDA and CDR2 SQIVND (reference sequence). V shed 9 bases and J 4 bases; nucleotides not matched to a gene: 8. The CDR3 covers 14 residues.

This receptor was identified in a human donor in good health. The gene calls are TRBV19 and TRBJ1-2, with 10 bases identical to TRBD1. The sample consisted of CD4+ T cells from PBMCs. The CDR3 DNA is TGTGCCAGCCAGACAGGGGGCGATGCCTATGGCTACACCTTC. This sequence encodes CASQTGGDAYGYTF. Complete variable domain (other parts from reference TRBV19 and TRBJ1-2): DGGITQSPKYLFRKEGQNVTLSCEQNLNHDAMYWYRQDPGQGLRLIYYSQIVNDFQKGDIAEGYSVSREKKESFPLTVTSAQKNPTAFYLCASQTGGDAYGYTFGSGTRLTVV.